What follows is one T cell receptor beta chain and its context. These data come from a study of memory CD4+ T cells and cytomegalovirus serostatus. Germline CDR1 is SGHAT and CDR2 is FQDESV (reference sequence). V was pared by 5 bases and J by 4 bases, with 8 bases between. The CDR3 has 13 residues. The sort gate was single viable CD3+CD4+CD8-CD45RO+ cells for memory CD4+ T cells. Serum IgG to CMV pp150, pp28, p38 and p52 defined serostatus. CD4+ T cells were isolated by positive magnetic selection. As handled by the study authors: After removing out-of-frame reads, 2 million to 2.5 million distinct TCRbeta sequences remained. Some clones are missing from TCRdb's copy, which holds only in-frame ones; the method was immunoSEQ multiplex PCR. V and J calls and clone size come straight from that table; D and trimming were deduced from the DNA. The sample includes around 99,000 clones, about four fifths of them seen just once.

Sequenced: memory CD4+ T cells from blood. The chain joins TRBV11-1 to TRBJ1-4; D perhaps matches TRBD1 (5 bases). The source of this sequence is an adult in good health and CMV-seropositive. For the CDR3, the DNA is TGTGCCAGCAGCCGGGGGGTTAATGAAAAACTGTTTTTT. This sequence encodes CASSRGVNEKLFF.